Listed below are T cell receptor beta chains from one sample, sequenced in a study of shared clonotypes between healthy human individuals. The table came from immunoSEQ multiplex PCR; TCRdb's copy has only in-frame clones and leaves some out. The sample contains around 980,000 clones, 75% to 80% of which appear only once. The sample consisted of memory CD4+ T cells from PBMCs. These receptors were taken from a man aged 18 to 30 in good health. Some clones in this sample may be carry-over from other donors' samples. CDR3s include the opening cysteine and the closing phenylalanine or tryptophan. A D gene is named only where the DNA matches it firmly. The size entry is marked missing in some rows and otherwise reads once, few, many or a size class.

TRBJ1-6 | TRBV25-1 | TRBD1 | . | 14 | CASRGTVYNSPLHF | TGTGCCAGCAGGGGGACAGTCTATAATTCACCCCTCCACTTT
TRBJ1-1 | TRBV7-2 | . | . | 14 | CASSIQGKGTEAFF | TGTGCCAGCAGCATACAGGGAAAGGGCACTGAAGCTTTCTTT
TRBJ1-2 | TRBV11-2 | . | . | 15 | CASSLTPGARDGYTF | TGTGCCAGCAGCTTAACCCCGGGGGCTCGGGATGGCTACACCTTC
TRBJ2-3 | TRBV11-1 | TRBD2 | few | 17 | CASSLGRLAYRTDTQYF | TGTGCCAGCAGCTTAGGGAGACTAGCGTACCGCACAGATACGCAGTATTTT
TRBJ2-1 | TRBV7-3 | TRBD1 | . | 15 | CASSRIRDSYNEQFF | TGTGCCAGCAGCCGTATTAGGGACAGTTACAATGAGCAGTTCTTC
TRBJ1-5 | TRBV6-6 | . | . | 14 | CASSYSDGGQPQHF | TGTGCCAGCAGTTATTCTGACGGAGGGCAGCCCCAGCATTTT
TRBJ2-7 | TRBV28 | TRBD1 | . | 13 | CASRPGQGYEQYF | TGTGCCAGCAGGCCGGGACAGGGCTACGAGCAGTACTTC
TRBJ1-1 | TRBV30 | TRBD1 | . | 14 | CAWSWAGGITEAFF | TGTGCCTGGAGTTGGGCAGGGGGGATAACTGAAGCTTTCTTT
TRBJ1-6 | TRBV7-8 | . | . | 13 | CASSLAADSPLHF | TGTGCCAGCAGCTTAGCGGCAGATTCACCCCTCCACTTT
TRBJ1-6 | TRBV30 | . | few | 16 | CAWSGLRGIGNSPLHF | TGTGCCTGGAGTGGATTACGGGGTATAGGAAATTCACCCCTCCACTTT
TRBJ1-3 | TRBV15 | . | . | 17 | CATSNPLRDISGNTIYF | TGTGCCACCAGCAACCCGCTACGGGACATCTCTGGAAACACCATATATTTT
TRBJ2-5 | TRBV7-9 | . | . | 15 | CASSLVPGQKETQYF | TGTGCCAGCAGCTTAGTTCCAGGGCAGAAAGAGACCCAGTACTTC
TRBJ2-2 | TRBV9 | . | . | 15 | CASSVGPGYTGELFF | TGTGCCAGCAGCGTAGGGCCAGGGTACACCGGGGAGCTGTTTTTT
TRBJ1-1 | TRBV7-9 | TRBD1 | . | 15 | CASSARQGAVPEAFF | TGTGCCAGCAGCGCTCGACAGGGGGCGGTCCCTGAAGCTTTCTTT
TRBJ1-1 | TRBV27 | TRBD1 | . | 17 | CASSLIFLGQPNTEAFF | TGTGCCAGCAGTTTAATTTTCTTGGGACAGCCGAACACTGAAGCTTTCTTT
TRBJ2-7 | TRBV2 | TRBD1 | few | 14 | CASSRDRATYEQYF | TGTGCCAGCAGCCGGGACAGGGCAACCTACGAGCAGTACTTC
TRBJ2-3 | TRBV18 | . | . | 13 | CASSPQGQDTQYF | TGTGCCAGCTCACCCCAGGGGCAAGATACGCAGTATTTT
TRBJ2-5 | TRBV6-6 | . | few | 13 | CASSPPDGETQYF | TGTGCCAGCAGCCCACCAGATGGGGAGACCCAGTACTTC
TRBJ1-2 | TRBV30 | . | . | 12 | CAWIPTVGGYTF | TGTGCCTGGATCCCGACAGTGGGTGGCTACACCTTC
TRBJ1-2 | TRBV19 | TRBD1 | . | 16 | CASRTGQTRRSDGYTF | TGTGCCAGCAGGACGGGACAGACCCGAAGATCGGACGGCTACACCTTC
TRBJ2-7 | TRBV7-9 | . | . | 12 | CASSLNGYEQYF | TGTGCCAGCAGCTTAAACGGGTACGAGCAGTACTTC
TRBJ2-3 | TRBV7-2 | . | . | 15 | CASSQDGLGTDTQYF | TGTGCCAGCAGCCAGGACGGCCTTGGCACAGATACGCAGTATTTT
TRBJ2-4 | TRBV18 | TRBD1 | . | 14 | CASSDGQGSNIQYF | TGTGCCAGCTCGGACGGACAGGGGTCAAACATTCAGTACTTC
TRBJ2-7 | TRBV27 | TRBD2 | . | 14 | CASTLSRESYEQYF | TGTGCCAGCACCCTCTCGCGGGAGTCCTACGAGCAGTACTTC
TRBJ2-1 | TRBV6-5 | . | once | 15 | CASSAGLDSYNEQFF | TGTGCCAGCAGTGCTGGACTCGATTCCTACAATGAGCAGTTCTTC
TRBJ1-1 | TRBV27 | . | . | 14 | CASSSTRGNTEAFF | TGTGCCAGCAGTTCGACCAGGGGGAACACTGAAGCTTTCTTT
TRBJ2-7 | TRBV7-9 | . | . | 17 | CASSPTFAGWNPYEQYF | TGTGCCAGCAGCCCCACCTTTGCCGGCTGGAACCCCTACGAGCAGTACTTC
TRBJ2-2 | TRBV13 | . | . | 12 | CASNTPPGELFF | TGTGCCAGCAATACCCCCCCCGGGGAGCTGTTTTTT
TRBJ2-1 | TRBV28 | . | few | 12 | CAGSGPRGEQFF | TGTGCCGGAAGTGGGCCCCGGGGAGAGCAGTTCTTC
TRBJ2-7 | TRBV28 | TRBD1 | . | 18 | CASSLGTGVLRSSYEQYF | TGTGCCAGCAGTTTAGGGACAGGGGTCCTAAGGAGCTCCTACGAGCAGTACTTC
TRBJ1-2 | TRBV5-4 | TRBD1 | . | 14 | CASSFGTEASGYTF | TGTGCCAGCAGCTTCGGGACAGAGGCGTCCGGCTACACCTTC
TRBJ1-1 | TRBV6-6 | . | . | 13 | CASSYASHTEAFF | TGTGCCAGCAGTTACGCTTCGCACACTGAAGCTTTCTTT
TRBJ2-7 | TRBV18 | . | . | 13 | CASSPGQNYEQYF | TGTGCCAGCTCACCGGGGCAGAACTACGAGCAGTACTTC
TRBJ2-7 | TRBV5-5 | TRBD2 | . | 15 | CASSLAGGSSYEQYF | TGTGCCAGCAGCTTGGCGGGAGGCAGCTCCTACGAGCAGTACTTC
TRBJ2-7 | TRBV7-2 | . | . | 13 | CASSLHGGLEQYF | TGTGCCAGCAGCTTACACGGGGGGCTTGAGCAGTACTTC
TRBJ2-1 | TRBV11-2 | . | . | 15 | CASSLVGGGLNEQFF | TGTGCCAGCAGCTTAGTTGGGGGCGGCCTAAATGAGCAGTTCTTC
TRBJ1-4 | TRBV9 | . | . | 18 | CASSGLEQGYWVNEKLFF | TGTGCCAGCAGCGGCCTGGAGCAGGGGTATTGGGTTAATGAAAAACTGTTTTTT
TRBJ2-6 | TRBV4-1 | . | . | 19 | CASSQIGQTYSSGANVLTF | TGCGCCAGCAGCCAAATTGGACAGACGTATAGCTCTGGGGCCAACGTCCTGACTTTC
TRBJ2-1 | TRBV7-9 | TRBD2 | . | 14 | CASSLVGLAYEQFF | TGTGCCAGCAGCCTAGTAGGACTAGCCTATGAGCAGTTCTTC
TRBJ1-1 | TRBV5-8 | . | few | 15 | CASSFVGLTNTEAFF | TGTGCCAGCAGCTTTGTTGGGCTGACGAACACTGAAGCTTTCTTT
TRBJ1-2 | TRBV15 | . | few | 15 | CATSRGTALNYGYTF | TGTGCCACCAGCAGAGGGACGGCCCTTAACTATGGCTACACCTTC
TRBJ2-7 | TRBV5-5 | . | . | 16 | CASSPGPLTPSYEQYF | TGTGCCAGCAGCCCTGGACCTTTAACGCCCTCCTACGAGCAGTACTTC
TRBJ2-3 | TRBV7-3 | . | . | 14 | CASSLAGSTDTQYF | TGTGCCAGCAGCCTGGCGGGTAGCACAGATACGCAGTATTTT
TRBJ2-5 | TRBV5-5 | TRBD1 | . | 18 | CASSLAFPGPGGRETQYF | TGTGCCAGCAGCTTGGCCTTTCCCGGGCCAGGGGGACGAGAGACCCAGTACTTC
TRBJ2-5 | TRBV5-1 | TRBD2 | few | 13 | CASSLGAGETQYF | TGCGCCAGCAGCTTAGGAGCGGGGGAGACCCAGTACTTC
TRBJ1-5 | TRBV18 | . | . | 14 | CASSPAAGDQPQHF | TGTGCCAGCTCACCGGCGGCAGGGGATCAGCCCCAGCATTTT
TRBJ2-7 | TRBV10-3 | . | few | 14 | CAISETAKVGEQYF | TGTGCCATCAGTGAAACCGCCAAGGTGGGCGAGCAGTACTTC
TRBJ1-4 | TRBV4-2 | . | . | 15 | CASSQEIGVYEKLFF | TGTGCCAGCAGCCAAGAGATAGGGGTATATGAAAAACTGTTTTTT
TRBJ2-7 | TRBV27 | TRBD1 | . | 13 | CASRSTGGYEQYF | TGTGCCAGCAGATCGACAGGGGGCTACGAGCAGTACTTC
TRBJ2-1 | TRBV5-1 | TRBD2 | . | 19 | CASSSGTHQLAGVHNEQFF | TGCGCCAGCAGCTCGGGTACCCATCAACTAGCGGGAGTTCACAATGAGCAGTTCTTC
TRBJ1-1 | TRBV2 | . | . | 15 | CASRATGTQNTEAFF | TGTGCCAGCAGGGCGACCGGGACGCAGAACACTGAAGCTTTCTTT
TRBJ2-5 | TRBV27 | TRBD1 | few | 13 | CASSLTGKETQYF | TGTGCCAGCAGTTTGACAGGGAAAGAGACCCAGTACTTC
TRBJ2-3 | TRBV9 | . | few | 15 | CASSASPTITDTQYF | TGTGCCAGCAGTGCATCTCCGACGATCACAGATACGCAGTATTTT
TRBJ2-7 | TRBV30 | . | . | 11 | CASGRGNEQYF | TGTGCATCGGGGAGGGGGAACGAGCAGTACTTC
TRBJ1-3 | TRBV28 | . | once | 14 | CASSVQGTGNTIYF | TGTGCCAGCAGTGTACAGGGAACTGGAAACACCATATATTTT
TRBJ2-5 | TRBV5-1 | . | . | 16 | CASSFRAVTDQETQYF | TGCGCCAGCAGCTTCCGAGCAGTTACGGACCAAGAGACCCAGTACTTC
TRBJ2-7 | TRBV5-1 | . | . | 14 | CASSRTSPSYEQYF | TGCGCCAGCAGCCGAACTAGCCCATCCTACGAGCAGTACTTC
TRBJ1-1 | TRBV7-8 | TRBD1 | . | 15 | CASSEGTGAGTEAFF | TGTGCCAGCAGCGAGGGGACAGGGGCTGGGACTGAAGCTTTCTTT
TRBJ2-1 | TRBV30 | . | many | 15 | CAWSVALGGGDEQFF | TGTGCCTGGAGTGTAGCCTTGGGAGGTGGGGATGAGCAGTTCTTC
TRBJ2-5 | TRBV29-1 | . | few | 14 | CSVEQQLKKETQYF | TGCAGCGTTGAACAACAGCTAAAAAAAGAGACCCAGTACTTC